This T cell receptor beta chain was obtained from a study of shared clonotypes between healthy human individuals. Study summary: There were three CD4 naive, three CD4 memory, two CD8 naive and one CD8 memory plates per donor.

Genomic DNA belonging to each subset was distributed in equal measure over several immunoSEQ plates. TCRdb's table, derived via immunoSEQ multiplex PCR, lists solely in-frame clones and lacks some. The sample has about 330,000 clones, roughly 84% seen once; the top ten hold 15% to 20%. This CDR3 is built from 15 residues. Deletions cut 3 bases from V and 0 bases from J, with 11 bases between. Looked up from germline, CDR1 is SQVTM and CDR2 is ANQGSEA. The rearrangement links TRBV29-1 to TRBJ2-2; perhaps TRBD1 as D (6 bases). The receptor was derived from a man younger than 30 in good health. The sequenced sample consisted of memory CD8+ T cells sorted from blood. Subset noted: CD45RO+ cells pooled with CCR7-negative TemRA cells. The CDR3 region is CSVEGAGANTGELFF. The CDR3 region has the DNA TGCAGCGTTGAGGGGGCAGGGGCGAACACCGGGGAGCTGTTTTTT.